Listed below are T cell receptor beta chains from one sample, sequenced in a study of regulatory T cells in long-lasting Graves disease. TCRdb used MiXCR to reprocess the multiplex PCR reads, holding one entry per CDR3 protein. The sample carries hundreds of thousands of distinct CDR3 sequences, 15% to 17% recorded once. The material sequenced was peripheral blood mononuclear cells (PBMCs), taken at new diagnosis, from a patient treated with antithyroid drugs. These receptors were obtained from a female donor with Graves disease. Both conserved end residues are part of each CDR3. Fields, in order: J gene, D gene, clone size, V gene, CDR3 protein, CDR3 DNA. A D gene is named only where the DNA matches it firmly. Some rows have no size entry. The others give once, few or many, or a class for an expanded clone.

TRBJ1-1 | NA | many | TRBV12-3/TRBV12-4 | CASSLVGTHNTEAFF | TGTGCCAGCAGTTTAGTTGGGACCCATAACACTGAAGCTTTCTTT
TRBJ1-1 | NA | many | TRBV20-1 | CSARDGVRDTEAFF | TGCAGTGCTAGAGATGGAGTAAGGGACACTGAAGCTTTCTTT
TRBJ2-3 | NA | many | TRBV27 | CASALGPSTDTQYF | TGTGCCAGTGCCCTGGGTCCCAGCACAGATACGCAGTATTTT
TRBJ2-3 | TRBD2 | few | TRBV10-1 | CASGTSGVNTQYF | TGCGCCAGCGGGACTAGCGGGGTAAATACGCAGTATTTT
TRBJ2-1 | NA | NA | TRBV6-2/TRBV6-3 | CASRPLVGPQSNEQFF | TGTGCCAGCAGGCCTCTGGTCGGACCCCAAAGCAATGAGCAGTTCTTC
TRBJ1-5 | NA | NA | TRBV4-1 | CASSPGGARRRNQPQHF | TGCGCCAGCAGCCCCGGGGGGGCCCGGCGGCGCAATCAGCCCCAGCATTTT
TRBJ2-7 | TRBD2 | many | TRBV12-3/TRBV12-4 | CASSPLGLAGEGYEQYF | TGTGCCAGCAGTCCTCTGGGACTAGCGGGAGAGGGGTACGAGCAGTACTTC
TRBJ2-1 | TRBD2 | many | TRBV4-3 | CASSQGGSGLNEQFF | TGCGCCAGCAGCCAGGGGGGTAGCGGGCTGAATGAGCAGTTCTTC
TRBJ1-5 | NA | few | TRBV10-2 | CASSEDRYQPQHF | TGCGCCAGCAGTGAAGACCGGTATCAGCCCCAGCATTTT
TRBJ2-6 | NA | few | TRBV9 | CASSVEVVGANVLTF | TGTGCCAGCAGCGTAGAGGTGGTTGGGGCCAACGTCCTGACTTTC
TRBJ2-1 | NA | many | TRBV2 | CASSLGGALGSYNEQFF | TGTGCCAGCAGTTTGGGGGGGGCTTTAGGGTCCTACAATGAGCAGTTCTTC
TRBJ2-7 | NA | many | TRBV5-1 | CASSPRSYEQYF | TGCGCCAGCAGCCCGAGGTCCTACGAGCAGTACTTC
TRBJ2-2 | NA | NA | TRBV11-3 | CASSVPNTGELFF | TGTGCCAGCAGCGTACCAAACACCGGGGAGCTGTTTTTT
TRBJ2-1 | TRBD2 | many | TRBV7-2 | CASSPRGGAAYNEQFF | TGTGCCAGCAGCCCACGGGGGGGAGCGGCTTACAATGAGCAGTTCTTC
TRBJ1-3 | NA | many | TRBV11-2 | CASSLVRWAGENTIYF | TGTGCCAGCAGCTTAGTTCGTTGGGCAGGAGAAAACACCATATATTTT
TRBJ2-7 | TRBD2 | NA | TRBV30 | CAWSVPWRGLAGLSFVSYEQYF | TGTGCCTGGAGTGTACCTTGGCGGGGGCTAGCGGGACTTAGCTTCGTGTCCTACGAGCAGTACTTC
TRBJ2-7 | TRBD2 | many | TRBV27 | CASSLGGGGGLEQYF | TGTGCCAGCAGTTTAGGGGGGGGAGGCGGCCTCGAGCAGTACTTC
TRBJ1-4 | NA | many | TRBV4-1 | CASSQLQLNEKLFF | TGCGCCAGCAGCCAATTACAGCTTAATGAAAAACTGTTTTTT
TRBJ2-1 | NA | many | TRBV6-2/TRBV6-3 | CASSYSEGGDEQFF | TGTGCCAGCAGTTATTCCGAGGGAGGCGATGAGCAGTTCTTC
TRBJ1-2 | NA | many | TRBV27 | CASSFSHRVPSYGYTF | TGTGCCAGCAGTTTCTCTCACAGGGTCCCCTCATATGGCTACACCTTC
TRBJ2-3 | NA | many | TRBV7-9 | CASSPTGSRSTDTQYF | TGTGCCAGCAGCCCTACAGGTTCCCGGAGCACAGATACGCAGTATTTT
TRBJ2-3 | TRBD2 | many | TRBV28 | CASSTLTSGKLDTQYF | TGTGCCAGCAGCACCCTGACTAGCGGGAAACTAGATACGCAGTATTTT
TRBJ1-4 | NA | many | TRBV5-4 | CASSRGQNEKLFF | TGTGCCAGCAGCCGAGGACAGAATGAAAAACTGTTTTTT